This T cell receptor beta chain was obtained from a study of beta chain features in type 1 diabetes. Study details: Analysis included 100 million to 110 million sorted cells drawn from all samples. General observations from the study: Significant though moderate, a shortening of TCRB CDR3s appeared in all four CD4+ subsets of Type 1 diabetes patients. The study left unresolved whether HLA type influences TCRB rearrangement.

A single heparinised blood sample, averaging roughly 110 mL, was obtained per donor. Central memory, naive, regulatory and stem cell-like memory CD4+ cells were sorted by CD45RO/CCR7/CD25/CD127/CD95/CD27. For this clone: Antigen unknown.

The V end was cut by 3 bases, the J end by 4 bases, with 13 bases between. Per the germline V gene, CDR1 is LNHDA and CDR2 is SQIVND (reference sequence). There are 14 residues in the CDR3. Every bit of the isolated RNA underwent reverse transcription, so sequencing read expressed TCRB transcripts. Method: immunoSEQ multiplex PCR; TCRdb's copy keeps in-frame clones and lacks some. The sample lists approximately 280,000 clones, approximately 15% seen once, with less than 0.02% in the top ten. This sequence was found in a man younger than 30 with type 1 diabetes. The chain combines TRBV19 with TRBJ2-7, with D maybe TRBD1 (6 bases). The sample consisted of naive CD4+ T cells from blood. The DNA for the CDR3 is TGTGCCAGTAGTATGGGGGCGCAGGGATACGAGCAGTACTTC. Its translation is CASSMGAQGYEQYF.